This T cell receptor beta chain was recorded in a study of blood T cell repertoires in COVID-19. Profiling relied on immunoSEQ multiplex PCR, and the TCRdb table lists in-frame clones only, not all of them. The sample holds 300,000 or so clones, around 83% seen once. This clone was detected many times. J was trimmed by 6 bases and V by 4 bases; bases with no gene match: 1. CDR3 size: 12 residues. Germline V CDR1 and CDR2: SGHNT, YYREEE (reference sequence). The source of this sequence is a woman aged 45-65 years with acute or convalescent COVID-19. The sample comprised peripheral blood. The chain links TRBV5-4 to TRBJ1-2, with 9 bases fitting TRBD1. Here the CDR3 reads CASSRTGDGYTF. As DNA, the CDR3 is TGTGCCAGCAGCCGGACAGGGGATGGCTACACCTTC.